This T cell receptor beta chain was profiled in a study of T cell repertoires in cytomegalovirus infection. Whole-study context: Public signatures in TCR beta pointed to CMV infection and matching HLA type.

This clonotype was seen many times. Its specificity is not known. Germline CDR1 SGHTA, CDR2 FQGNSA. Trimming removed 8 bases from V and 1 base from J; junction bases left unmatched: 6. This CDR3 contains 14 residues. TCRdb ran MiXCR on the reads and lists one entry per CDR3 protein. The table includes about 300,000 distinct CDR3 sequences, about 25% detected once. Findings and limits, study-wide: In two of eight donors, the top clonotype was HLA-C-restricted CMV-specific.

The sample comprised PBMCs. The rearrangement links TRBV7-2 to TRBJ2-3; 7 nucleotides match TRBD1. The clonotype was recovered from a human donor in good health (CMV status not recorded). Some clones in this sample may be carry-over from other donors' samples. The CDR3 here is CASLKGGRTDTQYF. The DNA of the CDR3 is TGTGCCAGCCTGAAAGGGGGCCGCACAGATACGCAGTATTTT.